The clone carrying this T cell receptor (beta chain) was observed a single time. This entry comes from a study of blood T cells in healthy people across ages. Primed by a sample-barcoded 5' primer and a J-beta primer mix, a second PCR proceeded for 7 to 11 cycles. MiXCR, applied by TCRdb to the 5' RACE reads, yields one record per CDR3 protein. The data hold about a million distinct CDR3 sequences, with just over 50% observed a single time. Trimming stripped 3 bases from V and 3 bases from J, with 17 bases between. Germline CDR1 and CDR2: MGHRA and YSYEKL. The CDR3 runs 16 residues. The chain employs TRBV4-1 and TRBJ2-5, with D possibly called TRBD1 or TRBD2 (5 bases each). Specimen: blood. The receptor was derived from a woman aged 60-75 years in good health. CDR3 nucleotide sequence: TGCGCCAGCAGCCATGGGACCGTAATTGGTAAAGAGACCCAGTACTTC. As protein: CASSHGTVIGKETQYF.